This TCR beta chain was obtained from a study of cytomegalovirus exposure and HLA in healthy donors. Researchers ran the PCR with 60 Vbeta and 13 Jbeta primers. Some clones are missing from TCRdb's copy, which holds only in-frame ones; the method was immunoSEQ multiplex PCR. The table shows about 190,000 clones, with 75% to 85% occurring only once. CDR3 length: 16 residues. The V and J ends lost 4 bases and 0 bases, in that order; junction bases with no gene match: 4. Germline V gene data show CDR1 as LNHDA and CDR2 as SQIVND (reference sequence). V usage is TRBV19 and J usage is TRBJ1-4; 8 bases agree with TRBD1. Sequencing used PBMCs. This sequence was found in a woman aged 25 to 45 in good health and CMV-seropositive. The DNA for the CDR3 is TGTGCCAGTAGTACGGGACAGGCACCAACTAATGAAAAACTGTTTTTT. Its translation is CASSTGQAPTNEKLFF. The variable domain in full, completed from reference TRBV19 and TRBJ1-4, reads DGGITQSPKYLFRKEGQNVTLSCEQNLNHDAMYWYRQDPGQGLRLIYYSQIVNDFQKGDIAEGYSVSREKKESFPLTVTSAQKNPTAFYLCASSTGQAPTNEKLFFGSGTQLSVL.